This T cell receptor beta chain was profiled in a study of blood T cell repertoires in COVID-19. Overall study: Samples taken during acute and convalescent COVID-19 were collected in the United States, Italy and Spain. T cells, B-cell-depleted T cells, or PBMCs supplied cDNA or gDNA.

Per the original methods: Quantification of nucleated cells was approximated via reference gene primer amplification. Clones were sequenced by immunoSEQ multiplex PCR, and TCRdb holds only the in-frame ones, with some missing. The DNA was the basis for D and trimming; V, J and clone size are from that table. The repertoire consists of tens of thousands of clones, with 80% to 90% occurring once and the leading ten covering about 9.1%. Deletions cut 0 bases from V and 7 bases from J, with 15 bases between. This CDR3 contains 15 residues. Germline V gene sequence: CDR1 LGHDT, CDR2 YNNKEL (reference sequence).

This receptor was taken from a human donor in a cohort sampled during active COVID-19. This chain uses TRBV3-1 (or the pseudogene TRBV3-2) with TRBJ2-5; no clear D. The sequenced sample consisted of peripheral blood. CDR3 sequence reads: CASSQEIGSSVTQYF. For the CDR3, the DNA is TGTGCCAGCAGCCAAGAAATCGGTTCGAGTGTGACCCAGTACTTC.